These T cell receptor beta chains were read from a single sample in a study of T cell responses to AZD1222 COVID-19 vaccine. This table comes from immunoSEQ multiplex PCR, and its TCRdb copy is limited to in-frame clones, with some not included. The sample has about 140,000 clones; 91% are singletons. Sequenced material: peripheral blood, taken 28 days after the second dose of the MenACWY control vaccine. These receptors originate from an adult who received the MenACWY meningococcal vaccine as a control. Each CDR3 is given with its conserved first and last residue. The D gene is left open where the match is weak. Some rows have no size entry. The others give once, few or many, or a class for an expanded clone.

D gene	clone size	V gene	J gene	CDR3 protein	CDR3 DNA
-	-	TRBV20-1	TRBJ1-2	CSAQGGYGYTF	TGCAGTGCCCAGGGTGGCTATGGCTACACCTTC
TRBD1	-	TRBV5-1	TRBJ1-5	CASSPGTGGNQPQHF	TGCGCCAGCAGCCCCGGGACAGGGGGTAATCAGCCCCAGCATTTT
-	-	TRBV19	TRBJ2-6	CASSPRIGANVLTF	TGTGCCAGTAGTCCCCGCATCGGGGCCAACGTCCTGACTTTC
-	-	TRBV9	TRBJ2-7	CASSVTEISYEQYF	TGTGCCAGCAGCGTTACCGAGATCTCCTACGAGCAGTACTTC
TRBD1	-	TRBV5-4	TRBJ1-4	CASSFIPFSGQGGSEKLFF	TGTGCCAGCAGCTTTATCCCTTTCAGCGGACAGGGAGGAAGTGAAAAACTGTTTTTT
-	-	TRBV19	TRBJ1-5	CASSRNRPGDSNQPQHF	TGTGCCAGTAGTAGGAACCGACCGGGGGACAGCAATCAGCCCCAGCATTTT
-	-	TRBV6-2/TRBV6-3	TRBJ2-3	CASSDRVGSTQYF	TGTGCCAGCAGCGACCGGGTCGGGTCGACGCAGTATTTT
-	-	TRBV3-1/TRBV3-2	TRBJ2-5	CASSQGAPQETQYF	TGTGCCAGCAGCCAAGGAGCGCCGCAAGAGACCCAGTACTTC
-	-	TRBV4-3	TRBJ1-1	CASSQGSGRTEAFF	TGCGCCAGCAGCCAAGGGTCAGGGCGGACTGAAGCTTTCTTT
-	-	TRBV20-1	TRBJ2-3	CGGIRTDTQYF	TGCGGGGGTATAAGAACAGATACGCAGTATTTT
-	-	TRBV7-2	TRBJ1-4	CASSLPMTGKLFF	TGTGCCAGCAGCTTGCCTATGACGGGAAAACTGTTTTTT
TRBD1	-	TRBV4-3	TRBJ2-7	CASSQAGTGLWLGGNEQYF	TGCGCCAGCAGCCAAGCCGGGACAGGGTTATGGTTGGGGGGAAACGAGCAGTACTTC
-	-	TRBV7-9	TRBJ2-5	CASSQVWRETQYF	TGTGCCAGCAGTCAGGTGTGGAGGGAGACCCAGTACTTC
TRBD1	-	TRBV10-3	TRBJ1-2	CAISGDREGYGYTF	TGTGCCATCAGTGGGGACAGGGAGGGCTATGGCTACACCTTC
-	-	TRBV28	TRBJ1-2	CASSPGSDSGSYGYTF	TGTGCCAGCAGCCCCGGATCGGACAGTGGAAGCTATGGCTACACCTTC
-	-	TRBV9	TRBJ2-6	CASSVLASGANVLTF	TGTGCCAGCAGCGTACTGGCTTCAGGGGCCAACGTCCTGACTTTC
-	-	TRBV5-1	TRBJ1-6	CASSLDWNSPLHF	TGCGCCAGCAGCTTGGACTGGAATTCACCCCTCCACTTT
-	-	TRBV5-1	TRBJ1-2	CASSQQGDSGYTF	TGCGCCAGCAGCCAACAGGGTGATAGTGGCTACACCTTC
TRBD2	-	TRBV7-2	TRBJ2-2	CASSQAGEGTGELFF	TGTGCCAGCAGCCAGGCGGGAGAGGGTACCGGGGAGCTGTTTTTT
TRBD1	once	TRBV6-5	TRBJ1-2	CASSVDRGDYGYTF	TGTGCCAGCAGCGTGGACAGGGGGGACTATGGCTACACCTTC
-	-	TRBV5-5	TRBJ2-7	CASSFQGMSSEQYF	TGTGCCAGCAGCTTCCAGGGGATGTCGAGCGAGCAGTACTTC
TRBD2	-	TRBV6-2/TRBV6-3	TRBJ2-3	CASSRGLAGADTQYF	TGTGCCAGCAGTCGGGGACTAGCGGGAGCAGATACGCAGTATTTT
-	-	TRBV5-1	TRBJ2-5	CASSGAGQSETQYF	TGCGCCAGCAGCGGAGCGGGACAGTCAGAGACCCAGTACTTC
-	-	TRBV28	TRBJ1-2	CASSPPNNYGYTF	TGTGCCAGCAGTCCACCTAATAACTATGGCTACACCTTC
-	-	TRBV6-2/TRBV6-3	TRBJ2-6	CASSRPGVGANVLTF	TGTGCCAGCAGTCGACCCGGGGTTGGGGCCAACGTCCTGACTTTC
-	-	TRBV28	TRBJ1-2	CASSGTETYYGYTF	TGTGCCAGCAGTGGGACTGAAACTTACTATGGCTACACCTTC
TRBD1	-	TRBV19	TRBJ2-1	CASSIPTGTGGFEQFF	TGTGCCAGTAGTATCCCGACCGGGACAGGGGGCTTTGAGCAGTTCTTC
TRBD2	-	TRBV19	TRBJ2-1	CASSAGGGSYNEQFF	TGTGCCAGCAGCGCGGGGGGGGGCTCCTACAATGAGCAGTTCTTC
TRBD1	-	TRBV30	TRBJ1-2	CAWSGTGPVYGYTF	TGTGCCTGGAGCGGGACAGGCCCAGTTTATGGCTACACCTTC
TRBD2	once	TRBV18	TRBJ2-7	CASSPGTSGSSGSYEQYF	TGTGCCAGCTCACCAGGGACTAGCGGGAGCTCGGGTTCCTACGAGCAGTACTTC
TRBD1	-	TRBV7-8	TRBJ1-4	CASSRDRVNEKLFF	TGTGCCAGCAGCCGGGACAGGGTCAATGAAAAACTGTTTTTT
-	-	TRBV28	TRBJ2-7	CASSSGQGIYEQYF	TGTGCCAGCAGTTCTGGGCAGGGGATTTACGAGCAGTACTTC
TRBD1	-	TRBV7-8	TRBJ2-7	CASSSHGQGSYEQYF	TGTGCCAGCAGCTCACACGGACAGGGTTCGTACGAGCAGTACTTC
-	-	TRBV5-1	TRBJ2-7	CASSPSGQPPYEQYF	TGCGCCAGCAGCCCCTCCGGTCAGCCCCCCTACGAGCAGTACTTC
-	-	TRBV10-2	TRBJ1-1	CASSDTGDTEAFF	TGCGCCAGCAGTGATACGGGCGACACTGAAGCTTTCTTT
TRBD2	-	TRBV7-9	TRBJ2-3	CASSPWTSGTDTQYF	TGTGCCAGCAGCCCCTGGACTAGCGGAACAGATACGCAGTATTTT
-	-	TRBV5-6	TRBJ2-2	CASTSSVFTWELFF	TGTGCCAGCACCTCCAGCGTCTTTACGTGGGAGCTGTTTTTT
TRBD1	-	TRBV28	TRBJ2-7	CASSSQGAYEQYF	TGTGCCAGCAGCTCTCAGGGGGCCTACGAGCAGTACTTC
-	-	TRBV6-5	TRBJ1-1	CASSRPDGEAFF	TGTGCCAGCAGCCGGCCGGATGGGGAAGCTTTCTTT
-	-	TRBV18	TRBJ2-1	CASSGGHVDYEQFF	TGTGCCAGCTCAGGGGGACACGTGGACTATGAGCAGTTCTTC